The TCR beta chain under discussion was sequenced for a study of PD-1 blockade in classical Hodgkin lymphoma. Points from the study as a whole: At C4D1, TCR diversity had climbed significantly for CD4+ cells, though not for CD8+ cells.

CDR1 is LGHNA, CDR2 YNFKEQ, per germline. Trimming shortened V by 0 bases and J by 6 bases, and 21 bases separated the two germline ends. This CDR3 contains 17 residues. Sequencing used immunoSEQ multiplex PCR; TCRdb keeps in-frame clones, though not all of them. The sample consists of 32,000 or so clones, about 85% of them appearing once. The sample's time point: cycle 4 day 1 (C4D1), after 6 weeks of nivolumab. Following autologous stem cell transplantation, relapse occurred in every patient, and exposure to brentuximab vedotin varied. Magnetic depletion of unwanted cells isolated CD4+ T cells from thawed PBMCs. This clone occurred once. As yet, its antigen is unknown.

Sequenced here: CD4+ T cells from blood, sampled before the fourth cycle of nivolumab. The rearrangement links TRBV4-2 to TRBJ2-7; D possibly corresponds to TRBD2 (6 bases). This receptor was identified in a human donor with classical Hodgkin lymphoma. CDR3 in DNA: TGTGCCAGCAGCCAAGATCTGGGAGGTACCTCGGTGGGCGAGCAGTACTTC. Protein product: CASSQDLGGTSVGEQYF.